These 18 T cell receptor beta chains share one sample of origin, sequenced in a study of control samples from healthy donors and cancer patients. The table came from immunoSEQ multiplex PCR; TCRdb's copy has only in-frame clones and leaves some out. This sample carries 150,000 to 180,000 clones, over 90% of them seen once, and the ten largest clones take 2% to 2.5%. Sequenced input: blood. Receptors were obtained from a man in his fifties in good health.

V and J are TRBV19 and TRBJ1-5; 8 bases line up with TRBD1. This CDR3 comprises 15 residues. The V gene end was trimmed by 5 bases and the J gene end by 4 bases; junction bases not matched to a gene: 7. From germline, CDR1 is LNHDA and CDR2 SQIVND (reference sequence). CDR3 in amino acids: CASSPWTGLNQPQHF. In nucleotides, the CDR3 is TGTGCCAGTAGTCCATGGACAGGGCTGAATCAGCCCCAGCATTTT.

The CDR3 DNA reads as TGTGCCAGTAGTATAGCTGGCAGGGGGCGGGGAGAGACCCAGTACTTC. It encodes CASSIAGRGRGETQYF. The chain uses TRBV19 and TRBJ2-5; TRBD1 agrees at 8 bases. CDR1 is LNHDA, CDR2 SQIVND, per germline (reference sequence). With 1 base clipped from V and 4 bases from J, the junction kept 8 bases outside the gene matches. The length of the CDR3 is 16 residues.

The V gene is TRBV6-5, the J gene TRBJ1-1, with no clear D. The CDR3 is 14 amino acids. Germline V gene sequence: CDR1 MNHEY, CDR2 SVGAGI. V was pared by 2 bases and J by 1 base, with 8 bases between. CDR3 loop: CASSYGQRNTEAFF. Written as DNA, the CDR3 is TGTGCCAGCAGTTACGGGCAGAGGAACACTGAAGCTTTCTTT.

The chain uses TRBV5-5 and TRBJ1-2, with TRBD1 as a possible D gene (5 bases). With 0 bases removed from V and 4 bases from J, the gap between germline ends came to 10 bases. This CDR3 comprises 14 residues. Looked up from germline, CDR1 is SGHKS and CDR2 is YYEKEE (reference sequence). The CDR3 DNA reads TGTGCCAGCAGCTTGGGTACAGGAGTCTATGGCTACACCTTC. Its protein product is CASSLGTGVYGYTF.

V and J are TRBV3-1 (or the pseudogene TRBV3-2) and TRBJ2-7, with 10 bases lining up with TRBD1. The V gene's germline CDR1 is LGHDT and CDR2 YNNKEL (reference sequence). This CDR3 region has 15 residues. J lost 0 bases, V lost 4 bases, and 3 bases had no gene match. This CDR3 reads CASSRDRGSSYEQYF. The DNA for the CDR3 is TGTGCCAGCAGCCGGGACAGGGGAAGCTCCTACGAGCAGTACTTC.

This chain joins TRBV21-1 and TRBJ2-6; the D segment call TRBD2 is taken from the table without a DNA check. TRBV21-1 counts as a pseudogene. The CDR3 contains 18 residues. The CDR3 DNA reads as TGTGCCAGCAGCAAGGGTGGGAGCGGAGAGACTGGGGCCAACGTCCTGACTTTC. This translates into CASSKGGSGETGANVLTF.

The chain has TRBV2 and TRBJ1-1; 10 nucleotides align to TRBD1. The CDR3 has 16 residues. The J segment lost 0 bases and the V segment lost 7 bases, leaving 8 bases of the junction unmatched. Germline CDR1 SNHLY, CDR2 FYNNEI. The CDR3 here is CASKRTGGTLNTEAFF. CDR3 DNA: TGTGCCAGCAAAAGGACAGGGGGGACTTTGAACACTGAAGCTTTCTTT.

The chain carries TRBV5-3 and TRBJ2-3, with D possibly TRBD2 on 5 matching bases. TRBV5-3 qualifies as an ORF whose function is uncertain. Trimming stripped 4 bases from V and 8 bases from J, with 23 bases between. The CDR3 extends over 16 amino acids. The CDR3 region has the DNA TGTGCCAGAAGCACGGACTGCCCGTACTGCGAACCTACGCAGTATTTT. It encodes CARSTDCPYCEPTQYF.

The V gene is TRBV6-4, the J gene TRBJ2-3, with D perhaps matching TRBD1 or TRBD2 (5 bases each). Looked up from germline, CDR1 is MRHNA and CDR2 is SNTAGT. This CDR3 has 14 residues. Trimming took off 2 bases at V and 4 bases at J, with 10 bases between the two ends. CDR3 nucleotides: TGTGCCAGCAGTGACGGGATGGGGGCAGATACGCAGTATTTT. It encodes CASSDGMGADTQYF.

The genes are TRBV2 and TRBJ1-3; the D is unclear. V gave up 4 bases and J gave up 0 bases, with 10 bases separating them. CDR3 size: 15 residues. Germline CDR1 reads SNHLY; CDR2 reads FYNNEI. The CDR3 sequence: CASSVHSGSGNTIYF. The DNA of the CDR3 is TGTGCCAGCAGTGTCCATTCAGGCTCTGGAAACACCATATATTTT.

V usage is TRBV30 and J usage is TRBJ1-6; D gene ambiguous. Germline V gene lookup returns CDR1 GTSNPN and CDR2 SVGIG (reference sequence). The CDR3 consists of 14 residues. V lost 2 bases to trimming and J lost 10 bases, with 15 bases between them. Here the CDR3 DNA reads TGTGCCTGGAGTTTAGGGCAGCCATCGTCACCCCTCCACTTT. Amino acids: CAWSLGQPSSPLHF.

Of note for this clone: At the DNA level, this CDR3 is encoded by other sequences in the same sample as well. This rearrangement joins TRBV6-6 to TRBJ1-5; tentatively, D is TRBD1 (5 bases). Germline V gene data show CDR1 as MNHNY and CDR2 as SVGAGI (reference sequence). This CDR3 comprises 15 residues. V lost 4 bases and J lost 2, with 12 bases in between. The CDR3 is CASSSPRGGNQPQHF. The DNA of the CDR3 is TGTGCCAGCAGTTCCCCGAGGGGTGGCAATCAGCCCCAGCATTTT.

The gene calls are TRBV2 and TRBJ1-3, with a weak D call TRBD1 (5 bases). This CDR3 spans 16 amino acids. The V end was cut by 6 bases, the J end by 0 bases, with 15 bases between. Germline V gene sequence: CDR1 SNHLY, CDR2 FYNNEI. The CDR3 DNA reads TGTGCCAGCAGCCTTATCACAGGCCACTCTGGAAACACCATATATTTT. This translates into CASSLITGHSGNTIYF.

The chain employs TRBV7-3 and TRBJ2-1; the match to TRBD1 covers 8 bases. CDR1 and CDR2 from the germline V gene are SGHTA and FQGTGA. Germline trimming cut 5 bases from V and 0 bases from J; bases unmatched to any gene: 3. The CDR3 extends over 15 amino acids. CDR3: CASSPTGGSYNEQFF. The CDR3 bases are TGTGCCAGCAGCCCAACAGGGGGCTCCTACAATGAGCAGTTCTTC. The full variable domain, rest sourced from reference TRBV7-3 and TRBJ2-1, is GAGVSQTPSNKVTEKGKYVELRCDPISGHTALYWYRQSLGQGPEFLIYFQGTGAADDSGLPNDRFFAVRPEGSVSTLKIQRTERGDSAVYLCASSPTGGSYNEQFFGPGTRLTVL.

The CDR3 sequence: CASSPGGRGVTDTQYF. The CDR3 DNA follows: TGTGCCAGCAGCCCCGGCGGGAGGGGTGTCACAGATACGCAGTATTTT. V gene TRBV7-2 combines with J gene TRBJ2-3; 9 positions match TRBD2. CDR1 SGHTA and CDR2 FQGNSA come from the germline V gene. The ends lost 5 bases at V and 2 bases at J; junction bases unmatched: 8. The CDR3 is 16 residues long.

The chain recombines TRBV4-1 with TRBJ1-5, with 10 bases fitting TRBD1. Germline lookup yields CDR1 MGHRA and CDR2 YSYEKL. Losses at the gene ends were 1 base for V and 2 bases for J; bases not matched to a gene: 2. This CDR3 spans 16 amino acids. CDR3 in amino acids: CASSQGGTGGNQPQHF. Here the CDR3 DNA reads TGCGCCAGCAGCCAAGGTGGGACAGGGGGCAATCAGCCCCAGCATTTT.

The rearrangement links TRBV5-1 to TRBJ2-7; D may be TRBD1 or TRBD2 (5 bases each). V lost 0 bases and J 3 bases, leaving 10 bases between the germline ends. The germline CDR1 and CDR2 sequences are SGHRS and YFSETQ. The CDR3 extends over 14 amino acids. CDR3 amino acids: CASSLGDGFYEQYF. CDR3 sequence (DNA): TGCGCCAGCAGCTTGGGGGACGGATTCTACGAGCAGTACTTC.

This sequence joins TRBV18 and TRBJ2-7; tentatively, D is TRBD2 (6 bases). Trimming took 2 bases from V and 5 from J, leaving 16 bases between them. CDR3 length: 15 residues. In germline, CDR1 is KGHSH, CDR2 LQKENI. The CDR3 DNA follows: TGTGCCAGCTCACCAGGACATCAGGGAGGCGACGAGCAGTACTTC. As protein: CASSPGHQGGDEQYF.